A selection of T cell receptor beta chains follows, all from one sample in a study of cytomegalovirus exposure and HLA in healthy donors. Data came from immunoSEQ multiplex PCR; TCRdb stores just in-frame clones and leaves some out. Of tens of thousands of clones in the sample, 65% to 90% were seen once. Sequences were obtained from PBMCs. These receptors all stem from a woman aged 18-35 years in good health and CMV-seropositive. Each CDR3 is given with its conserved first and last residue. A D gene is named only where the DNA matches it firmly. Not every row has a clone size; where given, it reads once, few, many or a size class.

d_gene	v_gene	abundance	j_gene	CDR3nt	CDR3aa
-	TRBV5-1	-	TRBJ1-2	TGCGCCAGCAGCTTCGGCCAGGCGCTCTATGGCTACACCTTC	CASSFGQALYGYTF
TRBD1	TRBV5-5	-	TRBJ2-5	TGTGCCAGCAGCTTCGCGGGACAGGGCCTTTCGTACCAAGAGACCCAGTACTTC	CASSFAGQGLSYQETQYF
-	TRBV4-1	-	TRBJ1-2	TGCGCCAGCAGCCAATTCGCACGGGGGGCGACATTCTATGGCTACACCTTC	CASSQFARGATFYGYTF
TRBD2	TRBV7-9	-	TRBJ2-3	TGTGCCAGCAGCTTAGCTGAGCGGGGCAGCACAAATACGCAGTATTTT	CASSLAERGSTNTQYF
-	TRBV19	-	TRBJ2-7	TGTGCCAGTAGTGGGGCTTCCGCGACCTCATCCCTCTCAAGAAAGCAGTACTTC	CASSGASATSSLSRKQYF
TRBD2	TRBV27	-	TRBJ2-3	TGTGCCAGCCGACTAGCGGGGGCCCAGATTCCCACAGATACGCAGTATTTT	CASRLAGAQIPTDTQYF
TRBD2	TRBV7-2	-	TRBJ2-3	TGTGCCAGCAGCTTAAGGGCTAGCGGGACGACTAGCACAGATACGCAGTATTTT	CASSLRASGTTSTDTQYF
TRBD2	TRBV7-3	-	TRBJ2-5	TGTGCCAGCAGCCCGGGGACTAGCGGGCAAGAGACCCAGTACTTC	CASSPGTSGQETQYF
-	TRBV5-6	-	TRBJ2-3	TGTGCCAGCAGCTTGTTGAGAGGAGGGGCGACAGATACGCAGTATTTT	CASSLLRGGATDTQYF
-	TRBV19	-	TRBJ1-2	TGTGCCAGTAGTATGGATGGGGGGGGCCAGGGAGGCCCTTATGGCTACACCTTC	CASSMDGGGQGGPYGYTF
TRBD1	TRBV7-2	-	TRBJ1-1	TGTGCCACCAGATCCCAGGGGGCTTCCGTGAACACTGAAGCTTTCTTT	CATRSQGASVNTEAFF
TRBD1	TRBV2	-	TRBJ2-7	TGTGCCAGCAGTCCAACCGGGACAGGGGCCTACGAGCAGTACTTC	CASSPTGTGAYEQYF
-	TRBV4-3	-	TRBJ1-6	TGCGCCAGCAGCCAAGGTGAGGGCTCCTATAATTCACCCCTCCACTTT	CASSQGEGSYNSPLHF
TRBD2	TRBV5-4	-	TRBJ2-7	TGTGCCAGCAGCTTCCAGGGGGGGCTAGCGGGAGGTTTGCTCGAGCAGTACTTC	CASSFQGGLAGGLLEQYF
TRBD2	TRBV6-4	few	TRBJ2-4	TGTGCCAGCATCGGACTAGCGGGAGCCAAAAACATTCAGTACTTC	CASIGLAGAKNIQYF
-	TRBV6-5	-	TRBJ2-4	TGTGCCAGCAGTTACTCTCTAAACGAGGGCCCCGAGTACTTC	CASSYSLNEGPEYF
TRBD1	TRBV7-7	-	TRBJ2-3	TGTGCTAGCAGCTGGACAGGGAGGGATACGCAGTATTTT	CASSWTGRDTQYF
TRBD1	TRBV30	-	TRBJ2-2	TGTGCCTGGAAGGACAGGGCCGGGGAGCTGTTTTTT	CAWKDRAGELFF
TRBD1	TRBV15	-	TRBJ1-2	TGTGCCACCAGCGATTTCAAACGGGGAACACAGGGGTATGGCTACACCTTC	CATSDFKRGTQGYGYTF
-	TRBV4-1	-	TRBJ1-5	TGCGCCAGCAGCCCGTTTGAGTATGGCAATCAGCCCCAGCATTTT	CASSPFEYGNQPQHF
TRBD1	TRBV30	-	TRBJ1-1	TGTGCCTGGAGAAAAACAGGGGGCTATACTGAAGCTTTCTTT	CAWRKTGGYTEAFF
-	TRBV6-4	-	TRBJ2-1	TGTGCCAGCAGTGACTCGTTCGGACAGGGAGGGAGGAATGAGCAGTTCTTC	CASSDSFGQGGRNEQFF
TRBD1	TRBV28	-	TRBJ2-1	TGTGCCAGCACCCTTTGGGGGATCCGGGACAGGGCCGATGAGCAGTTCTTC	CASTLWGIRDRADEQFF
TRBD1	TRBV7-9	-	TRBJ1-5	TGTGCCAGCAGCCGGACAGGGAATCAGCCCCAGCATTTT	CASSRTGNQPQHF
TRBD2	TRBV4-3	few	TRBJ2-2	TGCGCCAGCAGCCAGCCTCTAGCGGGGAACACCGGGGAGCTGTTTTTT	CASSQPLAGNTGELFF
TRBD1	TRBV27	once	TRBJ1-5	TGTGCCAGCAGTACCTCCTCAGGGGGCCGGGATCAGCCCCAGCATTTT	CASSTSSGGRDQPQHF
TRBD2	TRBV30	-	TRBJ2-3	TGTGCCTGGAGTGTACGAGCGGGATTTGGTACGCAGTATTTT	CAWSVRAGFGTQYF
-	TRBV9	-	TRBJ2-1	TGTGCCAGCAGCGTCGGGTTGAGCTCCTACAATGAGCAGTTCTTC	CASSVGLSSYNEQFF
TRBD2	TRBV7-2	-	TRBJ2-1	TGTGCCAGCAGCTTATACGGGACTAGGGGGGTAGAGGAGCAGTTCTTC	CASSLYGTRGVEEQFF
-	TRBV7-9	-	TRBJ2-6	TGTGCCAGCAGCCTATTCTCTGGGGCCAACGTCCTGACTTTC	CASSLFSGANVLTF
TRBD1	TRBV5-1	few	TRBJ2-7	TGCGCCAGCAGCTCCTCCGGACAGGGTGTCGACGAGCAGTACTTC	CASSSSGQGVDEQYF
-	TRBV4-3	-	TRBJ1-4	TGCGCCAGCAGCCAAATTACAGGGAACGTCGGAAAACTGTTTTTT	CASSQITGNVGKLFF
TRBD1	TRBV5-6	-	TRBJ2-7	TGTGCCAGCAGGCGTACAGGGGGCGGGTACGAGCAGTACTTC	CASRRTGGGYEQYF
TRBD2	TRBV25-1	-	TRBJ2-3	TGTGCCAGCAGCACGGCGGGAGCAACCACAGATACGCAGTATTTT	CASSTAGATTDTQYF
TRBD1	TRBV4-1	few	TRBJ1-4	TGCGCCAGCAGCCAAGATTATAACAGGGGAGGAGAAAAACTGTTTTTT	CASSQDYNRGGEKLFF
TRBD1	TRBV2	few	TRBJ2-2	TGTGCCAGCAGGGGACAGTTCGGGGAGCTGTTTTTT	CASRGQFGELFF
TRBD1	TRBV19	-	TRBJ2-3	TGTGCCAGTAAAAATTACGGGGGACAGGATCTAACAGATACGCAGTATTTT	CASKNYGGQDLTDTQYF
-	TRBV6-4	few	TRBJ2-3	TGTGCCAGCAGTGACTCGGCGGGGGCCACAGATACGCAGTATTTT	CASSDSAGATDTQYF
TRBD1	TRBV7-2	-	TRBJ2-1	TGTGCCAGCAGCCCAGGGGGTAACAATGAGCAGTTCTTC	CASSPGGNNEQFF
-	TRBV6-5	-	TRBJ2-3	TGTGCCAGCAGTTACACGCCGGGGGTTAGCACAGATACGCAGTATTTT	CASSYTPGVSTDTQYF
TRBD2	TRBV13	-	TRBJ2-7	TGTGCCAGCGATTACGGGGGGGGTTGGGACGAGCAGTACTTC	CASDYGGGWDEQYF
TRBD2	TRBV11-2	-	TRBJ2-1	TGTGCCAGCAGCCCCGGGGGGACTAGGGTCAATGAGCAGTTCTTC	CASSPGGTRVNEQFF
-	TRBV4-3	-	TRBJ2-2	TGCGCCAGCAGCCAAGACGTCTCGCGGAGACTTAACACCGGGGAGCTGTTTTTT	CASSQDVSRRLNTGELFF
-	TRBV7-2	-	TRBJ2-1	TGTGCCAGCAGCTTTGGATGGGGGGCCTACAATGAGCAGTTCTTC	CASSFGWGAYNEQFF
-	TRBV30	-	TRBJ2-2	TGTGCCTGGAGTGGCCTAGACTACACCGGGGAGCTGTTTTTT	CAWSGLDYTGELFF
-	TRBV7-9	-	TRBJ2-1	TGTGCCAGCAGCCACCCCAAGGGGCCCTCCTCCTACAATGAGCAGTTCTTC	CASSHPKGPSSYNEQFF
-	TRBV6-4	-	TRBJ2-2	TGTGCCAGCAGTGACGGGCAGGACACCGGGGAGCTGTTTTTT	CASSDGQDTGELFF
TRBD2	TRBV11-3	-	TRBJ2-3	TGTGCCAGCAGCTTAGGACTGCAGCGGGGGAGCACAGATACGCAGTATTTT	CASSLGLQRGSTDTQYF
-	TRBV27	-	TRBJ2-2	TGTGCCAGCAGACCGGACAGATTGAACACCGGGGAGCTGTTTTTT	CASRPDRLNTGELFF
-	TRBV28	-	TRBJ2-1	TGTGCCACCAAACTAGACTCCTACAATGAGCAGTTCTTC	CATKLDSYNEQFF
-	TRBV6-1	-	TRBJ1-2	TGTGCCAGCAGTGAGAGGAAAAGCTATGGCTACACCTTC	CASSERKSYGYTF
-	TRBV21-1	-	TRBJ2-7	TGTGCCAGCAGCTTCGACCGGGACAGGCCAGCCTACGAGCAGTACTTC	CASSFDRDRPAYEQYF
TRBD2	TRBV29-1	few	TRBJ2-1	TGCAGCGTTGATACCGGGACTAGTACGTCCAATGAGCAGTTCTTC	CSVDTGTSTSNEQFF
TRBD2	TRBV7-7	-	TRBJ2-5	TGTGCTAGCAGCTTGTTTTCTAGCGGGGGCCCAGGGGAGACCCAGTACTTC	CASSLFSSGGPGETQYF